The rows below give T cell receptor beta chains drawn from one sample of a study of cytomegalovirus exposure and HLA in healthy donors. The data were produced by immunoSEQ multiplex PCR, yet TCRdb's version contains in-frame clones alone and is incomplete. Here the sample spans some 120,000 clones, about 79% being singletons. The sequenced material came from PBMCs. These receptor sequences come from a woman between 18 and 29 years old in good health and CMV-seropositive. The CDR3 runs from the conserved cysteine through the conserved F or W.

j_call v_call cdr3_aa
TRBJ2-6 TRBV9 CASSEQTSGANVLTF
TRBJ2-3 TRBV6-6 CASSYLAGATDTQYF
TRBJ1-1 TRBV5-1 CASTRVLDTEAFF
TRBJ2-5 TRBV2 CASSEKSVQETQYF
TRBJ1-5 TRBV2 CASSPGQGRQPQHF
TRBJ2-7 TRBV18 CASSPRSGRLRGEQYF
TRBJ2-1 TRBV5-6 CASSFGRETNEQFF
TRBJ1-6 TRBV30 CAWSSSSLQGAKDSPLHF
TRBJ1-1 TRBV7-8 CASSLERGTEAFF
TRBJ2-7 TRBV5-1 CASSSHGQGTYEQYF
TRBJ2-7 TRBV7-3 CASSLTSGTGGNEQYF
TRBJ2-1 TRBV5-1 CASSPSGGQLYNEQFF
TRBJ2-7 TRBV25-1 CASSDTDRGEQYF
TRBJ2-7 TRBV19 CASRRAASGISYEQYF
TRBJ1-2 TRBV5-1 CASSPEGTGAFYGYTF
TRBJ1-5 TRBV10-1 CASSGTGNQPQHF
TRBJ2-7 TRBV10-3 CAIEARKGLEQYF
TRBJ1-1 TRBV12-2 CASPNRSRNMNTEAFF
TRBJ2-1 TRBV5-6 CASSLQGVRTYNEQFF
TRBJ1-2 TRBV18 CDSSRLLQGRANYGYTF
TRBJ2-1 TRBV2 CASSLLLAGYEQFF
TRBJ2-2 TRBV19 CASKSRDRENTGELFF
TRBJ2-7 TRBV19 CASSGPVGEQYF
TRBJ1-4 TRBV6-5 CASSRQGFGEKLFF
TRBJ1-1 TRBV5-5 CASSQGQANTEAFF
TRBJ2-7 TRBV18 CASSPPTGEQYF
TRBJ2-2 TRBV6-6 CASSYSPTVKDGELFF
TRBJ2-1 TRBV27 CASSLRSTYNEQFF
TRBJ1-2 TRBV18 CASSPPTGGASGYTF
TRBJ2-1 TRBV4-1 CASSQISGRALNEQFF
TRBJ2-1 TRBV5-6 CASSRLAGGWDEQFF
TRBJ2-7 TRBV7-9 CASSFMQGAYEQYF
TRBJ2-7 TRBV5-4 CASSSRDRNYEQYF
TRBJ2-5 TRBV25-1 CASSNYGETQYF
TRBJ1-5 TRBV7-8 CASSPPRADARLGQPQHF
TRBJ2-7 TRBV7-2 CASSASGISYEQYF
TRBJ1-2 TRBV18 CASSGMIYGYTF
TRBJ2-7 TRBV28 CASSQQQGLLGEQYF
TRBJ2-7 TRBV7-9 CASSTLRGRGTYEQYF
TRBJ2-3 TRBV19 CASSRDPPAVPGNTQYF
TRBJ2-7 TRBV6-7 CASSLAGESYEQYF
TRBJ2-7 TRBV27 CASKGLADYEQYF
TRBJ2-1 TRBV19 CASSMGLAGRNEQFF
TRBJ2-7 TRBV4-1 CASSQEPWGTASYEQYF
TRBJ1-4 TRBV19 CASSIGNSEKLFF
TRBJ2-5 TRBV11-3 CASSFRDRQETQYF
TRBJ2-1 TRBV7-8 CATLLAGVWNEQFF
TRBJ1-4 TRBV5-4 CASSRLPTGWGEKLFF
TRBJ2-1 TRBV28 CASSQTMVEQFF
TRBJ1-1 TRBV5-8 CASSRRVNTEAFF
TRBJ2-1 TRBV5-1 CASSLLSGGTYNEQFF
TRBJ2-2 TRBV11-1 CASRASGSYTGELFF